The 2 T cell receptor beta chains in this list originate from one sample, sequenced in a study of regulatory T cells in long-lasting Graves disease. Time point here: persistent/refractory GD, antithyroid drugs over 5 years with positive TRAb. PBMCs provided the RNA from which the TCR library was made. TCR beta libraries were built with iRepertoire HTBI primers and Arm-PCR of CDR3 regions. TCRdb reprocessed the multiplex PCR reads via MiXCR and lists one record per CDR3 protein. The sample lists approximately 400,000 distinct CDR3 sequences, less than 25% occurring once. This specimen was peripheral blood mononuclear cells (PBMCs), taken when the disease was refractory, from a patient treated with antithyroid drugs. The receptors stem from a female donor with Graves disease.

This clonotype was observed many times. This chain joins TRBV7-2 and TRBJ2-7; possibly TRBD2 for D (7 bases). Between the trimmed V and J ends, which lost 4 bases and 2 bases, there was a span of 18 bases. This CDR3 region has 16 residues. Germline loops: CDR1 SGHTA, CDR2 FQGNSA. The CDR3 bases are TGTGCCAGCAGCTCCTTTCTAGGGGGAGGGGCCTACGAGCAGTACTTC. It yields the protein CASSSFLGGGAYEQYF.

The table lists this clonotype with many counts. V is TRBV28 and J is TRBJ1-1; D is ambiguous. The ends were cut back, 5 bases at V and 3 bases at J, with 10 bases in the middle. The CDR3 is made up of 13 amino acids. CDR1 MDHEN and CDR2 SYDVKM come from the germline V gene. CDR3 sequence: CASSPQLDTEAFF. The CDR3 nucleotides are TGTGCCAGCAGTCCTCAGTTGGACACTGAAGCTTTCTTT.